In its sample, the clone carrying this T cell receptor beta chain was seen many times. Its antigen is unknown. V gave up 4 bases and J gave up 2 bases; unmatched junction bases: 7. The CDR3 is 15 residues long. Germline-derived CDR1 and CDR2 are LGHDT and YNNKEL (reference sequence). This specimen belongs to a study of T-cell memory formation after mild COVID-19. General study findings and limits: Day 15 to 85 contracting clones showed balanced CD4/CD8; later expanders leaned CD4+. Shrinking CD4+ clones were chiefly CM and EM; CD8+ ones were chiefly EMRA. Cross-reactive memory appears to have joined, as suggested by some responding clones showing up in pre-infection memory.

5'RACE primed at constant segments yielded TCR alpha and TCR beta cDNA libraries bearing sample barcodes and UMIs. From the 5' RACE reads, TCRdb called clonotypes with MiXCR, one entry per CDR3 protein. The profile shows about 260,000 distinct CDR3 sequences, 15% to 20% of them singletons. The specimen was PBMCs or a T cell subset sorted from them (not recorded which). This TCR was sampled from a young man who had mild COVID-19 (a few samples of this study predate the infection). Cell type and time point are not known. The genes are TRBV3-1 and TRBJ2-5, with 7 bases matching TRBD2. The CDR3 DNA reads as TGTGCCAGCAGCCGAAACCTAGCGGTGCAAGAGACCCAGTACTTC. It codes for CASSRNLAVQETQYF.